These 15 T cell receptor beta chains came from one sample sequenced in a study of blood T cells in healthy people across ages. Primers used in a second PCR of about 7 to 12 cycles were a sample-barcoded 5' primer and a J-beta primer mix. TCRdb independently ran MiXCR on the 5' RACE reads; one entry per CDR3 protein. The profile shows 580,000 or so distinct CDR3 sequences, less than 60% of them singletons. Sample: blood. These receptors were obtained from an elderly man in good health.

V usage is TRBV7-2 and J usage is TRBJ2-7; tentatively, D is TRBD2 (5 bases). This CDR3 has 15 amino acids. The V end lost 4 bases, the J end lost 3 bases, and 16 bases lay between the germline ends. Germline V CDR1 and CDR2: SGHTA, FQGNSA. The CDR3: CASSYRRVAGYEQYF. The CDR3 bases are TGTGCCAGCAGCTATCGCCGGGTGGCGGGCTACGAGCAGTACTTC.

The chain is built from TRBV20-1 and TRBJ2-1; tentatively, D is TRBD2 (7 bases). This CDR3 is built from 15 residues. V lost 1 base and J 2 bases, leaving 12 bases between the germline ends. Germline CDR1 and CDR2: DFQATT and SNEGSKA (reference sequence). CDR3 in amino acids: CSARGAGATYNEQFF. The DNA for the CDR3 is TGCAGTGCTAGAGGGGCGGGGGCAACCTACAATGAGCAGTTCTTC.

This chain joins TRBV5-1 and TRBJ1-2; D gene ambiguous. This CDR3 contains 13 residues. Per the germline V gene, CDR1 is SGHRS and CDR2 is YFSETQ. V shed 5 bases and J shed 1 base, with 9 bases lying between them. The CDR3 bases are TGCGCCAGCAGGGACGTACTTAACTATGGCTACACCTTC. The encoded protein is CASRDVLNYGYTF.

The J gene is TRBJ2-3, the V gene TRBV11-1; D tentatively fits TRBD1 or TRBD2 (6 bases each). In germline, CDR1 is SGHAT, CDR2 FQDESV (reference sequence). The V and J ends lost 5 bases and 4 bases respectively, with 16 bases between them. The length of the CDR3 is 15 residues. For the CDR3, the DNA is TGTGCCAGCAGCCCGTGGGGGGCAGAGGCAGATACGCAGTATTTT. Translated: CASSPWGAEADTQYF.

The rearrangement joins TRBV29-1 to TRBJ2-1, with D perhaps TRBD2 (6 bases). V shed 4 bases and J shed 0 bases, with 7 bases lying between them. CDR1 and CDR2 (germline): SQVTM, ANQGSEA. This CDR3 has 13 residues. The CDR3 bases are TGCAGCGTTGGCGGGGTCTCCTACAATGAGCAGTTCTTC. This sequence encodes CSVGGVSYNEQFF.

V and J are TRBV27 and TRBJ2-4; tentatively, D is TRBD2 (7 bases). The end of the DNA aligns better with TRBJ2-7, so the J call may be wrong. CDR1 and CDR2 from the germline V gene are MNHEY and SMNVEV (reference sequence). The length of the CDR3 is 13 residues. In nucleotides, the CDR3 is TGTGCCGCGGGCCAGGGGAGGGTCAACGAGCAGTACTTC. The encoded protein is CAAGQGRVNEQYF.

The rearrangement joins TRBV6-2 or TRBV6-3 to TRBJ2-5; the D gene is possibly TRBD1 (6 bases). The V end was cut by 2 bases, the J end by 1 base, with 8 bases between. The CDR3 runs 14 residues. The germline gives CDR1 MNHEY, CDR2 SVGEGT. The CDR3 DNA reads as TGTGCCAGCAGTTACACGGACAGCCAAGAGACCCAGTACTTC. Translation: CASSYTDSQETQYF.

J is TRBJ2-6 and V is TRBV3-1, with unresolved D. Looked up from germline, CDR1 is LGHDT and CDR2 is YNNKEL (reference sequence). This CDR3 spans 19 amino acids. The V end was cut by 2 bases, the J end by 1 base, with 18 bases between. Here the CDR3 DNA reads TGTGCCAGCAGCCAACGGTTACCGATGTTGCGATCTGGGGCCAACGTCCTGACTTTC. The encoded protein is CASSQRLPMLRSGANVLTF.

This clonotype was found once. The DNA for the CDR3 is TGCAGCGTACCAGGAATGCGAGAGACCCAGTACTTC. Amino acid sequence: CSVPGMRETQYF. The chain links TRBV29-1 to TRBJ2-7, with D unclear. The DNA end lines up better with TRBJ2-5; the J call may be wrong. This CDR3 is 12 amino acids long. Per germline, CDR1 SQVTM and CDR2 ANQGSEA.

DNA of the CDR3: TGTGCCAGCAGCTTGAGAAGCGGGAGCGCAGATACGCAGTATTTT. Protein sequence: CASSLRSGSADTQYF. The V gene is TRBV7-2, the J gene TRBJ2-3, with TRBD2 identical over 8 bases. The CDR3 extends over 15 amino acids. The V and J ends lost 3 bases and 4 bases, in that order; junction bases with no gene match: 6. Per the germline V gene, CDR1 is SGHTA and CDR2 is FQGNSA.

The chain has TRBV9 and TRBJ2-1; D not certain. The CDR3 covers 16 residues. Germline CDR1 SGDLS, CDR2 YYNGEE. V was shortened by 0 bases and J by 2 bases, with 12 bases between the two germline ends. The CDR3 is CASSVAVDGTYNEQFF. The CDR3 DNA follows: TGTGCCAGCAGCGTAGCGGTCGACGGCACCTACAATGAGCAGTTCTTC.

This clonotype was observed many times. The chain is built from TRBV6-5 and TRBJ2-7; D gene ambiguous. This CDR3 has 18 amino acids. V lost 0 bases, J lost 2 bases, and 20 bases lay in between. Germline values: CDR1 MNHEY, CDR2 SVGAGI. Written as DNA, the CDR3 is TGTGCCAGCAGTTACTCGTATCTCACCAACCGGCCTACCTACGAGCAGTACTTC. Its translation is CASSYSYLTNRPTYEQYF.

The V and J genes are TRBV5-1 and TRBJ2-3, with TRBD1 matching over 7 bases. Trimming at V came to 4 bases and at J to 0 bases, leaving 8 bases not matched to a gene. CDR1 SGHRS and CDR2 YFSETQ come from the germline V gene. The CDR3 runs 16 residues. The CDR3 DNA sequence: TGCGCCAGCAGCCCTAAAAGGGACAGAAGCACAGATACGCAGTATTTT. Its protein is CASSPKRDRSTDTQYF.

This clonotype was observed many times. The gene calls are TRBV28 and TRBJ2-3, with D perhaps given as TRBD1 or TRBD2 (5 bases each). This CDR3 region has 18 residues. Germline CDR1 reads MDHEN; CDR2 reads SYDVKM. V lost 5 bases and J 1 base, leaving 22 bases between the germline ends. The CDR3 loop is CASSPGRTTGARTDTQYF. Written as DNA, the CDR3 is TGTGCCAGCAGTCCGGGACGGACGACTGGAGCCCGCACAGATACGCAGTATTTT.

The CDR3 loop reads CASSAGTGEQYF. In DNA, the CDR3 is TGTGCCAGCAGTGCCGGGACAGGCGAGCAGTACTTC. The V and J genes are TRBV27 and TRBJ2-7; TRBD1 aligns across 8 bases. With V trimmed by 5 bases and J by 6 bases, 3 bases remained unmatched. The CDR3 is 12 amino acids. Germline lookup yields CDR1 MNHEY and CDR2 SMNVEV (reference sequence).